The 15 T cell receptor beta chains in this list originate from one sample, sequenced in a study of cytomegalovirus exposure and HLA in healthy donors. The PCR contained 60 Vbeta and 13 Jbeta primers. Assay: immunoSEQ multiplex PCR; the TCRdb copy retains only in-frame clones and omits some. The table includes around 180,000 clones, 60% to 85% detected once. Sequencing was carried out using PBMCs. All receptors come from a woman aged 40 to 49 in good health and CMV-seronegative.

The chain employs TRBV15 and TRBJ1-1, with 8 bases aligning to TRBD1. The CDR3 extends over 14 amino acids. Germline CDR1 LNHNV, CDR2 YYDKDF (reference sequence). The V gene end was trimmed by 1 base and the J gene end by 6 bases; junction bases not matched to a gene: 4. The CDR3 loop reads CATSRGDRSPEAFF. Written as DNA, the CDR3 is TGTGCCACCAGCAGAGGGGACAGGAGCCCTGAAGCTTTCTTT. The whole variable domain, filled in from reference TRBV15 and TRBJ1-1, reads DAMVIQNPRYQVTQFGKPVTLSCSQTLNHNVMYWYQQKSSQAPKLLFHYYDKDFNNEADTPDNFQSRRPNTSFCFLDIRSPGLGDTAMYLCATSRGDRSPEAFFGQGTRLTVV.

The chain recombines TRBV7-3 with TRBJ2-2; 9 bases agree with TRBD2. There are 16 residues in the CDR3. Germline CDR1 is SGHTA and CDR2 is FQGTGA. Losses at the gene ends were 6 bases for V and 3 bases for J; bases not matched to a gene: 8. The CDR3 loop reads CASSFSGSKHTGELFF. CDR3 DNA sequence: TGTGCCAGCAGTTTTAGCGGGAGTAAGCACACCGGGGAGCTGTTTTTT.

The V gene is TRBV6-6, the J gene TRBJ2-2; TRBD1 might be the D (6 bases). Germline CDR1 reads MNHNY; CDR2 reads SVGAGI (reference sequence). V shed 5 bases and J shed 6 bases, with 7 bases lying between them. This CDR3 is 12 amino acids long. Here the CDR3 reads CASSRQAGELFF. The CDR3 DNA follows: TGTGCCAGCAGTCGACAGGCCGGGGAGCTGTTTTTT.

This clone has a single count. V gene TRBV6-5 combines with J gene TRBJ1-6; a possible D gene is TRBD1 (5 bases). V lost 4 bases and J 5 bases, leaving 12 bases between the germline ends. The CDR3 is made up of 15 amino acids. CDR1 and CDR2 (germline): MNHEY, SVGAGI. CDR3 sequence reads: CASSFQGRNNSPLHF. CDR3 DNA: TGTGCCAGCAGTTTTCAGGGAAGAAATAATTCACCCCTCCACTTT.

The chain carries TRBV7-2 and TRBJ2-6; D might be TRBD1 (5 bases). V was clipped by 5 bases and J by 0 bases, with 11 bases between them. The V gene's germline CDR1 is SGHTA and CDR2 FQGNSA. The CDR3 runs 16 residues. CDR3: CASSPRQSSGANVLTF. In DNA, the CDR3 is TGTGCCAGCAGCCCCAGACAGAGCTCTGGGGCCAACGTCCTGACTTTC.

Only one count was recorded for this clone. The rearrangement links TRBV11-2 to TRBJ1-4; no firm D call. Germline V gene sequence: CDR1 SGHAT, CDR2 FQNNGV. The ends were cut back, 5 bases at V and 8 bases at J, with 15 bases in the middle. The length of the CDR3 is 14 residues. The CDR3 is CASSDRGSDEKLFF. In DNA form, the CDR3 reads TGTGCCAGCAGCGATCGGGGAAGTGACGAAAAACTGTTTTTT.

The count of this clone is one. The chain employs TRBV27 and TRBJ1-5, with D maybe TRBD1 (6 bases). From germline, CDR1 is MNHEY and CDR2 SMNVEV (reference sequence). This CDR3 contains 17 residues. V was pared by 0 bases and J by 0 bases, with 12 bases between. The CDR3 loop is CASSLSWTEYSNQPQHF. CDR3 sequence (DNA): TGTGCCAGCAGTTTATCGTGGACAGAGTATAGCAATCAGCCCCAGCATTTT.

The rearrangement joins TRBV7-3 to TRBJ1-5; TRBD1 aligns across 11 bases. V dropped 4 bases and J dropped 5; count of bases not matched to a gene: 4. This CDR3 spans 15 amino acids. The germline V gene encodes CDR1 SGHTA and CDR2 FQGTGA. CDR3 DNA sequence: TGTGCCAGCAGCTCCCAGGGACAGGGGGATCAGCCCCAGCATTTT. Translating gives CASSSQGQGDQPQHF.

The gene calls are TRBV15 and TRBJ2-3, with 8 bases matching TRBD2. V lost 5 bases to trimming and J lost 0 bases; unmatched junction nucleotides: 10. Germline assignment: CDR1 LNHNV and CDR2 YYDKDF (reference sequence). This CDR3 contains 17 residues. The CDR3 is CATSSRAGGPSTDTQYF. The CDR3 DNA sequence: TGTGCCACCAGCTCCAGGGCGGGAGGCCCCAGCACAGATACGCAGTATTTT.

The chain carries TRBV2 and TRBJ1-5; TRBD1 aligns across 9 bases. The CDR3 is 15 residues long. The V segment lost 6 bases and the J segment 3 bases; nucleotides outside the gene matches: 6. CDR1 and CDR2 from the germline V gene are SNHLY and FYNNEI. Here the CDR3 reads CASSADRGHNQPQHF. Here the CDR3 DNA reads TGTGCCAGCAGCGCGGACAGGGGACACAATCAGCCCCAGCATTTT.

V gene TRBV5-1 combines with J gene TRBJ1-2; D gene ambiguous. V shed 2 bases and J shed 4 bases, with 12 bases lying between them. The germline V gene has CDR1 SGHRS and CDR2 YFSETQ. The length of the CDR3 is 14 residues. The CDR3 coding sequence is TGCGCCAGCAGCTTAGAGTTTCCGGTCTATGGCTACACCTTC. Its translation is CASSLEFPVYGYTF. The entire variable domain, with the rest obtained from reference TRBV5-1 and TRBJ1-2, is as follows: KAGVTQTPRYLIKTRGQQVTLSCSPISGHRSVSWYQQTPGQGLQFLFEYFSETQRNKGNFPGRFSGRQFSNSRSEMNVSTLELGDSALYLCASSLEFPVYGYTFGSGTRLTVV.

V gene TRBV6-6 combines with J gene TRBJ1-1; 11 bases map to TRBD1. Germline lookup yields CDR1 MNHNY and CDR2 SVGAGI (reference sequence). CDR3 length: 15 amino acids. After removal of 6 bases from V and 8 bases from J, the junction contained 11 bases not matched to a gene. The CDR3 DNA sequence: TGTGCCAGCAGCCCGACGGACAGGGGGCTTATGGAAGCTTTCTTT. Translating it yields CASSPTDRGLMEAFF.

This rearrangement joins TRBV19 to TRBJ2-1, with 8 bases fitting TRBD1. The ends lost 4 bases at V and 6 bases at J; junction bases unmatched: 8. The CDR3 spans 15 residues. In germline, CDR1 is LNHDA, CDR2 SQIVND (reference sequence). CDR3 DNA sequence: TGTGCCAGTAGTAGTCCCGGGACAGGATTCAATGAGCAGTTCTTC. Its protein product is CASSSPGTGFNEQFF.

This rearrangement joins TRBV7-2 to TRBJ2-1; 11 bases match TRBD2. The CDR3 has 15 residues. The ends lost 3 bases at V and 4 bases at J; junction bases unmatched: 2. CDR1 SGHTA and CDR2 FQGNSA come from the germline V gene. Written as DNA, the CDR3 is TGTGCCAGCAGCTTCACTAGCGGGGGATACAATGAGCAGTTCTTC. Protein sequence: CASSFTSGGYNEQFF.

The V and J genes are TRBV5-1 and TRBJ2-3; 7 bases are a match to TRBD1. V was clipped by 2 bases and J by 3 bases; unmatched bases: 3. This CDR3 has 14 residues. CDR1 is SGHRS and CDR2 is YFSETQ in the germline V gene. CDR3 protein: CASSFGTATDTQYF. CDR3 nucleotides: TGCGCCAGCAGCTTCGGGACAGCTACAGATACGCAGTATTTT. Supplemented by reference TRBV5-1 and TRBJ2-3, the full variable domain reads KAGVTQTPRYLIKTRGQQVTLSCSPISGHRSVSWYQQTPGQGLQFLFEYFSETQRNKGNFPGRFSGRQFSNSRSEMNVSTLELGDSALYLCASSFGTATDTQYFGPGTRLTVL.